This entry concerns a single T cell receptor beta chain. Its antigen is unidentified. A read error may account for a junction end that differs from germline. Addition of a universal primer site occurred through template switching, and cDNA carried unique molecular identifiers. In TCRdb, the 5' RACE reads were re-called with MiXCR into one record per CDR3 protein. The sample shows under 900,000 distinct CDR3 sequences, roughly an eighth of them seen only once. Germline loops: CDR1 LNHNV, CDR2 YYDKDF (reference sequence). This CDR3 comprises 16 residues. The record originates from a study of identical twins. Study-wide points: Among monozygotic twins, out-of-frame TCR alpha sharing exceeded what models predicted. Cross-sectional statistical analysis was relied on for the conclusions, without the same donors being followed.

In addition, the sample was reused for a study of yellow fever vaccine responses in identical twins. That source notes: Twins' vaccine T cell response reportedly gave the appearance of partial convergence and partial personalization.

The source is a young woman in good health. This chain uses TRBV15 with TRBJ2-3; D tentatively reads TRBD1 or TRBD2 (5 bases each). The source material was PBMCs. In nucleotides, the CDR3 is TGTGCCACCAGCGGAGATGGGGGAACTAGCACAGATACGCAGTATTTT. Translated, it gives CATSGDGGTSTDTQYF.